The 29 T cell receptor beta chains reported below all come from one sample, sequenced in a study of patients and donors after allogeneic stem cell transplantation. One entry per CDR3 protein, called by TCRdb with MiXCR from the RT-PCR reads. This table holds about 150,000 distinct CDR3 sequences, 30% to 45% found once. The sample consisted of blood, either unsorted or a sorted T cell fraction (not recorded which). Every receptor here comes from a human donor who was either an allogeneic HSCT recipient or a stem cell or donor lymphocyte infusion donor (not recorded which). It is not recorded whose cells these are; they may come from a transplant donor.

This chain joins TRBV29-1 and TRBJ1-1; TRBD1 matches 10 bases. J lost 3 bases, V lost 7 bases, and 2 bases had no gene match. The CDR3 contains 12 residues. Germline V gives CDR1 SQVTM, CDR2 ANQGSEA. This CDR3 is CSAGQGDTEAFF. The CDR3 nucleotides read TGCAGCGCTGGACAGGGGGACACTGAAGCTTTCTTT. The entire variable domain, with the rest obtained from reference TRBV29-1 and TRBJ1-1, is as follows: SAVISQKPSRDICQRGTSLTIQCQVDSQVTMMFWYRQQPGQSLTLIATANQGSEATYESGFVIDKFPISRPNLTFSTLTVSNMSPEDSSIYLCSAGQGDTEAFFGQGTRLTVV.

The CDR3 loop is CASSRAGEAFF. The DNA for the CDR3 is TGTGCCAGCAGTCGGGCGGGGGAAGCTTTCTTT. The chain is built from TRBV3-1 and TRBJ1-1, with D uncertain. This CDR3 contains 11 residues. V was pared by 6 bases and J by 8 bases, with 10 bases between. Germline V gene lookup returns CDR1 LGHDT and CDR2 YNNKEL (reference sequence).

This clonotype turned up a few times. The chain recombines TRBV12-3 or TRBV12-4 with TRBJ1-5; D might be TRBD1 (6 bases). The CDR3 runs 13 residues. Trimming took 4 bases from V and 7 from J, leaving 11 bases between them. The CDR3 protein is CASSWAGDQPQHF. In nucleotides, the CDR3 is TGTGCCAGCAGTTGGGCAGGGGACCAGCCCCAGCATTTT.

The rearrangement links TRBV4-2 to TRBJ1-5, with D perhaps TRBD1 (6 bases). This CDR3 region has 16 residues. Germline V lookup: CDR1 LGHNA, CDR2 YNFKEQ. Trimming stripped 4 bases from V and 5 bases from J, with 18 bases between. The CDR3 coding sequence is TGTGCCAGCAGCCCGAAGGAGGGGGAAATCGATCAGCCCCAGCATTTT. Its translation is CASSPKEGEIDQPQHF.

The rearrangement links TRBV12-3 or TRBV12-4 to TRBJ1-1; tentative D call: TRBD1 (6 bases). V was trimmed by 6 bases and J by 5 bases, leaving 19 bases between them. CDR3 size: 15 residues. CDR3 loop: CASSPHTGLTTEAFF. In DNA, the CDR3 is TGTGCCAGCAGCCCCCATACAGGGCTTACAACTGAAGCTTTCTTT.

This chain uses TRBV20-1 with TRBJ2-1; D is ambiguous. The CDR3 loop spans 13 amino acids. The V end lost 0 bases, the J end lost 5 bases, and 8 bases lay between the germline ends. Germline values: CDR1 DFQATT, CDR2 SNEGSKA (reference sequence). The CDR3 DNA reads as TGCAGTGCTAGAGATAACCGGGACAATGAGCAGTTCTTC. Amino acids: CSARDNRDNEQFF.

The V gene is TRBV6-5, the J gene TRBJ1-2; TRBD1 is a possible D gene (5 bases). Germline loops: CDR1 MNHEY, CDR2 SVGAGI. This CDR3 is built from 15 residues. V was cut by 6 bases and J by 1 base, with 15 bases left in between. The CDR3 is CASSPVAGRNYGYTF. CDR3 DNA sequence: TGTGCCAGCAGCCCCGTCGCAGGGCGTAACTATGGCTACACCTTC.

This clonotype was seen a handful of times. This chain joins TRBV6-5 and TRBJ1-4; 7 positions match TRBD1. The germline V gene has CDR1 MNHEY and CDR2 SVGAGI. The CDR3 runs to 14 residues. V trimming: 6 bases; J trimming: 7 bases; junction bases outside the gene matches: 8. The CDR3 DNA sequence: TGTGCCAGCAGAAGAGACAGGGCGGGTGAAAAACTGTTTTTT. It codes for CASRRDRAGEKLFF.

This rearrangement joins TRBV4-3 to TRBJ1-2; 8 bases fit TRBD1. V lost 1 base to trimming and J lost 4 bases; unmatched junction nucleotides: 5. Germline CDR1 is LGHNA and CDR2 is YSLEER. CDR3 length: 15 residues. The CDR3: CASSQARGQAYGYTF. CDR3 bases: TGCGCCAGCAGCCAAGCCAGGGGGCAGGCCTATGGCTACACCTTC.

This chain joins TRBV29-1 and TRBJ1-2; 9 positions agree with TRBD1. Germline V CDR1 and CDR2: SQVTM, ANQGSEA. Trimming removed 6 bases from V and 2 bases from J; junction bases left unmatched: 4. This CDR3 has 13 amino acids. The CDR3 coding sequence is TGCAGCGTGATTGACAGGGGGAACTATGGCTACACCTTC. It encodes CSVIDRGNYGYTF.

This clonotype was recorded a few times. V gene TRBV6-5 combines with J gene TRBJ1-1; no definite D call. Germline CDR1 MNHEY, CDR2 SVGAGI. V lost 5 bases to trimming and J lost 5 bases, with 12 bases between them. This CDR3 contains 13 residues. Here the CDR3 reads CASSTGPGTEAFF. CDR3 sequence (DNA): TGTGCCAGCAGTACCGGCCCGGGAACTGAAGCTTTCTTT.

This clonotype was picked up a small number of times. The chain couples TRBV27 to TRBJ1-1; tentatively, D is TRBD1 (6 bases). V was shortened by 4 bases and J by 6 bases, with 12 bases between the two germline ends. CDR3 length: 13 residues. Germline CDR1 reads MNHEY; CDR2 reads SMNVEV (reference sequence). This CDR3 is CASSSDRIPEAFF. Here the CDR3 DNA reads TGTGCCAGCAGTTCCGACAGGATACCTGAAGCTTTCTTT.

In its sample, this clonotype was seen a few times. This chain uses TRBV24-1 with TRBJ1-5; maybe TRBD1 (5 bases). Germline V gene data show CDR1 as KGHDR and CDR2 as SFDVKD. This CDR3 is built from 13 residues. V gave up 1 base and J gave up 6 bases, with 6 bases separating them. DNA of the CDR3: TGTGCCACCAGTGATTTTGGGGGTCAGCCCCAGCATTTT. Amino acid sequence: CATSDFGGQPQHF.

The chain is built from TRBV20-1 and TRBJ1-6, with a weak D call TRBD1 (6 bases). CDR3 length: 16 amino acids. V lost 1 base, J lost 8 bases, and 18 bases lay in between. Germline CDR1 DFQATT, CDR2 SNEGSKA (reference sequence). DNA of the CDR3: TGCAGTGCTAGAGGGCCGACAGGCGCTGCGGATTCACCCCTCCACTTT. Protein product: CSARGPTGAADSPLHF.

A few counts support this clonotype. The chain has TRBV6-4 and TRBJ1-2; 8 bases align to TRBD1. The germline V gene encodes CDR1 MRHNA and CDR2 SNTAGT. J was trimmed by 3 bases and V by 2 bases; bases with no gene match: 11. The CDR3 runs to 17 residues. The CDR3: CASSDKWQGAYHYGYTF. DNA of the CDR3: TGTGCCAGCAGTGACAAGTGGCAGGGGGCGTATCACTATGGCTACACCTTC.

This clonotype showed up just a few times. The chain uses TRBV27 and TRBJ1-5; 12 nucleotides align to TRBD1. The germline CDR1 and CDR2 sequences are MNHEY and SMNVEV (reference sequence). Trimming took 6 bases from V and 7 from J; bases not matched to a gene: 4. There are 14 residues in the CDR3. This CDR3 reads CASRAGTGGQPQHF. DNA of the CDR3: TGTGCCAGCAGGGCCGGGACAGGGGGCCAGCCCCAGCATTTT.

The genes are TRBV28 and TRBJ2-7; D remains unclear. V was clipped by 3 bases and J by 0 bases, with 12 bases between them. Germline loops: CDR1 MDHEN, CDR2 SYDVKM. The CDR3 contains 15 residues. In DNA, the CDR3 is TGTGCCAGCAGTTTGGACCAGGAGTCCTCCTACGAGCAGTACTTC. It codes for CASSLDQESSYEQYF.

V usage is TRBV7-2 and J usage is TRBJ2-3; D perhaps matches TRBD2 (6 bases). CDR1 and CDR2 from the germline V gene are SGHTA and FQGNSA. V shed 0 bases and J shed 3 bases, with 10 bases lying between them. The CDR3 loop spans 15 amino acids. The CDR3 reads CASSLAGGATDTQYF. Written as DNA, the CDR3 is TGTGCCAGCAGCTTAGCGGGCGGGGCGACAGATACGCAGTATTTT. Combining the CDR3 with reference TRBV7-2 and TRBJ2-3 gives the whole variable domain GAGVSQSPSNKVTEKGKDVELRCDPISGHTALYWYRQSLGQGLEFLIYFQGNSAPDKSGLPSDRFSAERTGGSVSTLTIQRTQQEDSAVYLCASSLAGGATDTQYFGPGTRLTVL.

This chain's CDR3 is CSAGSDYNEQFF. CDR3 nucleotide sequence: TGCAGTGCCGGGTCGGATTACAATGAGCAGTTCTTC. The chain employs TRBV20-1 and TRBJ2-1; no clear D gene. The V and J ends lost 6 bases and 4 bases respectively, with 10 bases between them. The CDR3 length is 12 residues. Germline CDR1 DFQATT, CDR2 SNEGSKA (reference sequence).

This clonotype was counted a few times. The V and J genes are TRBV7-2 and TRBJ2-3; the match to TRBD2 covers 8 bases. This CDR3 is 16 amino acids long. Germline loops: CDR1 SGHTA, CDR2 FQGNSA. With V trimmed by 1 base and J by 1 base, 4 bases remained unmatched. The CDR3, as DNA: TGTGCCAGCAGCTTAGGCAGCGGGGGAGGCACAGATACGCAGTATTTT. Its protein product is CASSLGSGGGTDTQYF.

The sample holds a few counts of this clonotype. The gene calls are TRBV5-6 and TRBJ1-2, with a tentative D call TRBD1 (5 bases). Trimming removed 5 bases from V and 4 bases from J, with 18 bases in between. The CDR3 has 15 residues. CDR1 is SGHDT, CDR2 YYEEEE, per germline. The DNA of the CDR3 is TGTGCCAGCAGTTCGGGACCCGGCTTTACCTATGGCTACACCTTC. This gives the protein CASSSGPGFTYGYTF.

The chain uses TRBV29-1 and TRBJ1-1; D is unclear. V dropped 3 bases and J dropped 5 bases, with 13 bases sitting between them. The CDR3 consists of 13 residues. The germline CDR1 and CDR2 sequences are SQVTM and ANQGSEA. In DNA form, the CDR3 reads TGCAGCGTTGACCCGGACCTTCCAACTGAAGCTTTCTTT. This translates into CSVDPDLPTEAFF.

The CDR3 DNA reads TGTGCCAGCACCTGGGCGGGCAGCAATTCACCCCTCCACTTT. It codes for CASTWAGSNSPLHF. This rearrangement joins TRBV12-3 or TRBV12-4 to TRBJ1-6; D not certain. Trimming shortened V by 7 bases and J by 7 bases, and 14 bases separated the two germline ends. This CDR3 spans 14 amino acids.

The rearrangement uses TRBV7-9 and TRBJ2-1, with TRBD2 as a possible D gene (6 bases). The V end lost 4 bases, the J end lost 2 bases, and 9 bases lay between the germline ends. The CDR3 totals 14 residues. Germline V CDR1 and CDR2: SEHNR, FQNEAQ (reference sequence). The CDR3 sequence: CASSWGLAYNEQFF. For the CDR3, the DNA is TGTGCCAGCAGCTGGGGACTGGCCTACAATGAGCAGTTCTTC.

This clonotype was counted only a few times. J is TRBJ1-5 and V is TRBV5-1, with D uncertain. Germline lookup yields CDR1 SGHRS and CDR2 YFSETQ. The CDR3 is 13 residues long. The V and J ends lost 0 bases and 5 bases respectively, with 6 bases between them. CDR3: CASSLEGYQPQHF. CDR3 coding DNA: TGCGCCAGCAGCTTGGAAGGTTATCAGCCCCAGCATTTT. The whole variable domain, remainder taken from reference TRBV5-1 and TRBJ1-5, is KAGVTQTPRYLIKTRGQQVTLSCSPISGHRSVSWYQQTPGQGLQFLFEYFSETQRNKGNFPGRFSGRQFSNSRSEMNVSTLELGDSALYLCASSLEGYQPQHFGDGTRLSIL.

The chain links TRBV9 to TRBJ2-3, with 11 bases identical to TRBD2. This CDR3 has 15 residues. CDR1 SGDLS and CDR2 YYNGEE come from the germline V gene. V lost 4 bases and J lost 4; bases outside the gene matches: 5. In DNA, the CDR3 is TGTGCCAGCAGCCCCCGGACTAGCGGGTCAGATACGCAGTATTTT. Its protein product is CASSPRTSGSDTQYF. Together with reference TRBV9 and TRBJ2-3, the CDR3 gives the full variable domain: DSGVTQTPKHLITATGQRVTLRCSPRSGDLSVYWYQQSLDQGLQFLIQYYNGEERAKGNILERFSAQQFPDLHSELNLSSLELGDSALYFCASSPRTSGSDTQYFGPGTRLTVL.

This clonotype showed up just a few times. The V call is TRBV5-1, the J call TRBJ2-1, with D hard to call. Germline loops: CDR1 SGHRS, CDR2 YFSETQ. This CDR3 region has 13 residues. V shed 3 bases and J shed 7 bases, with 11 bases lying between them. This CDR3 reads CASSWWLGNEQFF. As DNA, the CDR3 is TGCGCCAGCAGCTGGTGGCTGGGGAATGAGCAGTTCTTC.

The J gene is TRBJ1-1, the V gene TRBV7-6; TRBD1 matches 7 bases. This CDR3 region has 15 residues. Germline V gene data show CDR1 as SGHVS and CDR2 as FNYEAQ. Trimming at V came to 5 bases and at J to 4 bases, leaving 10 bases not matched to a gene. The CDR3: CASSRSPSGGTEAFF. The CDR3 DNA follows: TGTGCCAGCAGCCGAAGCCCCTCAGGGGGCACTGAAGCTTTCTTT.

The CDR3 DNA reads TGTGCCAGCAGCTCACAGGGGAACGGGGAGCTGTTTTTT. Amino acids: CASSSQGNGELFF. The J gene is TRBJ2-2, the V gene TRBV9, with 7 bases that match TRBD1. Germline CDR1 reads SGDLS; CDR2 reads YYNGEE. This CDR3 region has 13 residues. Losses at the gene ends were 4 bases for V and 7 bases for J; bases not matched to a gene: 4.